This T cell receptor beta chain was retrieved from a study of CD8 T cells in Susac syndrome. It was with random hexamers that 0.5 to 1 ug RNA was reverse transcribed. Amplification of TCR beta CDR3 by immunoSEQ multiplex PCR spanned 54 Vbeta and 13 Jbeta. TCRdb passed the immunoSEQ multiplex PCR reads through MiXCR, listing each CDR3 protein once. The data contain about 210,000 distinct CDR3 sequences, roughly 94% of them singletons. The multiple sclerosis control group was made up of treatment-naive patients with stable or active relapsing-remitting disease. TEMRA cells were FACS-enriched, and CD8+ and CD4+ T cells were isolated negatively. V was pared by 0 bases and J by 9 bases, with 9 bases of the junction left unmatched. This CDR3 is built from 17 residues. The germline V gene has CDR1 LGHDT and CDR2 YNNKEL (reference sequence).

This clonotype was obtained from a human donor with multiple sclerosis. Input material: CD4+ T cells from PBMCs. V gene TRBV3-1 combines with J gene TRBJ2-1; 12 positions match TRBD2. This CDR3 reads CASSQDLTLAGGLEQFF. The CDR3 DNA sequence: TGTGCCAGCAGCCAAGATCTTACGCTAGCGGGGGGGCTTGAGCAGTTCTTC.